This T cell receptor (beta chain) originates from a study of blood T cell repertoires in COVID-19. Looking at the study overall: The analysed material was cDNA or gDNA that came from T cells, B-cell-depleted T cells, or PBMCs.

The length of the CDR3 is 14 residues. Germline assignment: CDR1 SGDLS and CDR2 YYNGEE. The ends were cut back, 4 bases at V and 4 bases at J, with 12 bases in the middle. This clone was seen just once. Study processing details: Amplifying reference gene primers gave estimates of nucleated cell counts. Sequencing used immunoSEQ multiplex PCR; TCRdb keeps in-frame clones, though not all of them. V, J and clone size derive from that table, while D and trimming were established from the DNA sequence. The data contain about 320,000 clones, approximately 91% of them singletons. This TCR was recovered from a woman aged 25 to 45 who had been exposed to COVID-19. The chain couples TRBV9 to TRBJ1-3, with D tentatively TRBD1 (6 bases). Sequencing used PBMCs or T cells enriched from blood (not recorded which). The DNA of the CDR3 is TGTGCCAGCAGCTATACAGGGTTCGGAAACACCATATATTTT. Translating it yields CASSYTGFGNTIYF.